This T cell receptor (beta chain) came from a study of vaccination effects on CD4 cells after COVID-19 (dated by TCRdb to 2021 to 2024). For the study in its entirety: Participants received two doses of either the BNT162b2 or the mRNA-1273 mRNA SARS-CoV-2 vaccine. Cultures from other donors in the study were sequenced using the Oncomine TCR Beta short-read assay on an Illumina iSeq 100. Altogether, around ten COVID-19 convalescent patients and several SARS-CoV-2-naive healthy vaccine recipients made up the full study. In both COVID-19 convalescent patients and infection-naive vaccine recipients, the study compared SARS-CoV-2 spike-specific CD4+ TCR repertoires from before mRNA vaccination with those from after it.

Receptor amplification or capture employed the immunoSEQ multiplex PCR assay. DNA from the cultured and isolated CD4+ T cells underwent TCR beta CDR3 sequencing. In the original analysis: Non-productive TCR sequences were removed, reads were trimmed to the CDR3 region, and CDR3s of at least 7 amino acids were retained. The MANAFEST web app was used to pick out antigen-specific clonotypes by comparing their expansion in peptide wells with that in reference cultures. To be called positive, a clone needed expansion at FDR<0.05 compared with the reference and with all other wells, an odds ratio greater than 5, and a frequency greater than 0.1% in two replicate wells. A clonotype was defined as cross-reactive if the clonotype was significantly expanded both in SARS-CoV-2 spike wells and in at least one common cold coronavirus spike condition. Using the stringdist R package, CDR3 similarity was measured by Levenshtein distance, and unrooted trees were constructed with ape in R 3.6.1. TCRdb provides this immuneACCESS table in a form limited to in-frame rearrangements. Some clones are lacking; in checked studies, under half of them reflect an unresolved V gene, and why the rest are absent is not known. V and J calls plus clone size are reproduced from that table; the DNA served to infer D and trimming. The sample data list 52,000 or so clones, and around 68% of these were observed just once. The ten top clones hold 15% to 20% of the sample.

About this clone: What this receptor recognizes is not known. No much larger clonotype is one base removed from it; base qualities were not supplied.

In the ViraFEST assay, PBMC were stimulated with viral peptide pools, and antigen-specific CD4+ T cell clonotypes were then identified by expansion using TCR sequencing. After less than 13 days of culture, CD4+ T cells were isolated with the EasySep CD4+ T cell isolation kit. Negative nucleocapsid antibody results before and after vaccination confirmed that the healthy vaccine recipients had no prior SARS-CoV-2 infection. A few million PBMC per well were cultured with 8.5 to 10 ug/ml peptides in IMDM containing 5% human AB serum, 10 IU/ml IL-2 and gentamicin. Half of the culture medium was replaced with fresh IL-2-containing medium on days 3 and 7. Unless otherwise noted, each peptide stimulation condition was cultured in triplicate wells. PBMC were separated from whole blood using Ficoll-Paque Plus gradient centrifugation and were then either cryopreserved at -140C or used fresh. The overlapping peptide pools covered the spike proteins of SARS-CoV-2 as well as those of the common cold coronaviruses HCoV-NL63, HCoV-OC43 and HCoV-229E. The QIAamp micro DNA kit was used to extract genomic DNA from the cultured CD4+ T cells.

Results the study describes overall, beyond this receptor: In healthy vaccine recipients, vaccine-induced clones were almost all SARS-CoV-2 mono-reactive, with only 1 of 255 being cross-reactive with common cold coronaviruses. Marked clonal contraction was observed in both infection-induced and vaccine-induced clones at late post-vaccination timepoints, consistent with waning T cell responses. Limitations of the study were the small number of convalescent patients and the absence of early post-infection timepoints.

This sequence was found in a human donor who received a COVID-19 vaccine. Sequenced here: CD4+ T cells from PBMCs cultured with SARS-CoV-2 spike peptides, sampled before COVID-19 vaccination. The cell subset or site label, read with the paper, signifies: SARS-CoV-2 spike overlapping peptide pool stimulation.

CDR3 sequence: CASSLGTLEKLFF. The nucleotide sequence is TGTGCCAGCAGCCTTGGGACACTTGAAAAACTGTTTTTT. The V and J genes are TRBV28 and TRBJ1-4; a tentative D match to TRBD1 spans 6 bases. V lost 6 bases and J lost 7 bases; the stretch between them is 12 bases long. The CDR3, from cysteine to phenylalanine, totals 13 residues. Just the 39-base CDR3 DNA is kept, in frame starting at base 1. From the germline V gene, CDR1 is MDHEN and CDR2 is SYDVKM.